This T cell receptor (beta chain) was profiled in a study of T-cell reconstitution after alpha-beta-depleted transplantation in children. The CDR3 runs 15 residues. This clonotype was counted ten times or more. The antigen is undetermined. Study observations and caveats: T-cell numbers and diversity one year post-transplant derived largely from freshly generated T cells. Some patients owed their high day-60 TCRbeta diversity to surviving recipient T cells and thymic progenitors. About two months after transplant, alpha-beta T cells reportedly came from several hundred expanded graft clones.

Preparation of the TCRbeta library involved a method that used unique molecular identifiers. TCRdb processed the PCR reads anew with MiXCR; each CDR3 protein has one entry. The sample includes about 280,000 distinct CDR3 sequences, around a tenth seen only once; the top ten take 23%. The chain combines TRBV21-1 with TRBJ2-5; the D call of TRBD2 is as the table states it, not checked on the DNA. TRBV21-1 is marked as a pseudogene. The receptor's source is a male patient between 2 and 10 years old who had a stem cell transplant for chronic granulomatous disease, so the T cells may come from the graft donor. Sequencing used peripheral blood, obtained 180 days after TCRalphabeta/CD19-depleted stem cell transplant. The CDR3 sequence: CASSEEPPYQETQYF. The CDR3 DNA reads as TGTGCCAGCAGCGAAGAGCCTCCCTACCAAGAGACCCAGTACTTC.